This entry is about one T cell receptor beta chain. Only in-frame clones appear in the TCRdb table, and some are missing; sequencing was by immunoSEQ multiplex PCR. The repertoire holds about 76,000 clones, with approximately 88% as singletons. The sample belongs to a study of OX40 agonist ivuxolimab in advanced cancers. About the research overall: An agonistic human IgG2 monoclonal antibody against OX40 (CD134) was given. Dose-escalation patients were diagnosed with hepatocellular carcinoma, melanoma, renal cell cancer or head and neck cancer.

Individuals having autoimmune disease history or systemic immunosuppression were not enrolled. Collection of blood occurred at baseline, at cycle 4 day 1, and at cycle 7 day 1. Germline loops: CDR1 SGDLS, CDR2 YYNGEE. The CDR3 extends over 13 amino acids. Trimming left V 3 bases short and J 1 base short, with 7 bases between. The chain is built from TRBV9 and TRBJ2-5; D is uncertain. This TCR was recovered from an adult with an advanced solid tumor such as melanoma, head and neck, liver or kidney cancer. The material was CD4+ or CD8+ T cells sorted from blood, obtained in a trial of the OX40 agonist ivuxolimab. CDR3 residues: CASSGPGQETQYF. In nucleotides, the CDR3 is TGTGCCAGCAGCGGTCCGGGCCAAGAGACCCAGTACTTC.